These 28 T cell receptor beta chains were all obtained from the same sample, sequenced in a study of shared clonotypes between healthy human individuals. Data came from immunoSEQ multiplex PCR; TCRdb stores just in-frame clones and leaves some out. In the table there are 2 million to 2.5 million clones, about nine tenths of which are singletons. The sequenced material came from naive CD4+ T cells from PBMCs. The sample's subset: CD45RA+ positively selected. The receptor set was obtained from a man aged 18 to 29 in good health. Some clones in this sample may be carry-over from other donors' samples.

The chain links TRBV6-5 to TRBJ2-3; unclear D gene. CDR3 size: 13 residues. CDR1 and CDR2 (germline): MNHEY, SVGAGI. Deletions cut 3 bases from V and 4 bases from J, with 8 bases between. CDR3 in amino acids: CASSYAVSDTQYF. The CDR3 coding sequence is TGTGCCAGCAGTTATGCGGTTTCAGATACGCAGTATTTT.

V usage is TRBV19 and J usage is TRBJ2-7, with 7 positions matching TRBD1. The CDR3 covers 15 residues. The germline gives CDR1 LNHDA, CDR2 SQIVND (reference sequence). J lost 3 bases, V lost 6 bases, and 11 bases had no gene match. The CDR3 protein is CASRTDRKRSYEQYF. In DNA, the CDR3 is TGTGCCAGTAGGACGGACAGGAAAAGGAGCTACGAGCAGTACTTC. The full variable domain, in which reference TRBV19 and TRBJ2-7 provide the parts outside the CDR3, is DGGITQSPKYLFRKEGQNVTLSCEQNLNHDAMYWYRQDPGQGLRLIYYSQIVNDFQKGDIAEGYSVSREKKESFPLTVTSAQKNPTAFYLCASRTDRKRSYEQYFGPGTRLTVT.

The V and J genes are TRBV7-2 and TRBJ1-4; D ambiguous. V gave up 7 bases and J gave up 0 bases, with 6 bases separating them. The germline V gene has CDR1 SGHTA and CDR2 FQGNSA. The CDR3 is made up of 13 amino acids. The CDR3 spells CASTGTTNEKLFF. The CDR3 DNA is TGTGCCAGCACGGGAACAACTAATGAAAAACTGTTTTTT.

This clone came up once. This chain uses TRBV6-6 with TRBJ2-1; TRBD2 aligns across 7 bases. Germline V gene data show CDR1 as MNHNY and CDR2 as SVGAGI (reference sequence). V dropped 6 bases and J dropped 9; count of bases not matched to a gene: 2. CDR3 length: 11 residues. The CDR3 spells CASRGRAEQFF. CDR3 sequence (DNA): TGTGCCAGCAGGGGGAGGGCTGAGCAGTTCTTC.

This chain uses TRBV5-1 with TRBJ1-4; possible D gene TRBD1, 5 bases. CDR1 and CDR2 (germline): SGHRS, YFSETQ. CDR3 length equals 13 residues. Trimming cost V 4 bases and J 7 bases, with 11 bases left between them. This CDR3 is CASSAGGSEKLFF. CDR3 in DNA: TGCGCCAGCAGCGCCGGGGGTAGTGAAAAACTGTTTTTT.

The chain employs TRBV25-1 and TRBJ1-4, with unresolved D. Looked up from germline, CDR1 is MGHDK and CDR2 is SYGVNS. The CDR3 has 15 residues. V lost 2 bases and J lost 4, with 11 bases in between. The CDR3 protein is CASSESIDLNEKLFF. In nucleotides, the CDR3 is TGTGCCAGCAGTGAAAGCATAGACCTTAATGAAAAACTGTTTTTT.

This clone was counted a few times. This chain connects TRBV6-6 to TRBJ1-5; 8 nucleotides align to TRBD1. The CDR3 extends over 13 amino acids. CDR1 is MNHNY and CDR2 is SVGAGI in the germline V gene (reference sequence). V shed 8 bases, J shed 2 bases, and the junction held 2 bases outside the gene matches. CDR3 coding DNA: TGTGCCAGCGTACAGGGGGGCAATCAGCCCCAGCATTTT. This gives the protein CASVQGGNQPQHF.

This chain joins TRBV11-2 and TRBJ2-7; either TRBD1 or TRBD2 may fit D (5 bases each). The CDR3 runs to 18 residues. Germline CDR1 SGHAT, CDR2 FQNNGV. The V and J ends lost 1 base and 6 bases respectively, with 25 bases between them. The CDR3 here is CASSLGLRGEQPSAEQYF. CDR3 in DNA: TGTGCCAGCAGCTTAGGCCTCCGAGGGGAACAACCTTCCGCCGAGCAGTACTTC.

The chain links TRBV28 to TRBJ1-2; tentative D call: TRBD1 (5 bases). V was shortened by 4 bases and J by 4 bases, with 13 bases between the two germline ends. Germline CDR1 MDHEN, CDR2 SYDVKM. This CDR3 region has 14 residues. The CDR3 is CASSYPEGIYGYTF. The DNA of the CDR3 is TGTGCCAGCAGTTATCCCGAGGGGATCTATGGCTACACCTTC.

The genes are TRBV29-1 and TRBJ2-3; 8 nucleotides line up with TRBD2. Germline V gene lookup returns CDR1 SQVTM and CDR2 ANQGSEA. The V gene end was trimmed by 7 bases and the J gene end by 5 bases; junction bases not matched to a gene: 8. The CDR3 spans 13 residues. In DNA form, the CDR3 reads TGCAGCGCAGAGCGGGAGTTGCAAGATACGCAGTATTTT. As protein: CSAERELQDTQYF.

The V and J genes are TRBV4-2 and TRBJ1-3; a possible D gene is TRBD1 (5 bases). The CDR3 totals 16 residues. Germline V gives CDR1 LGHNA, CDR2 YNFKEQ. V lost 1 base to trimming and J lost 4 bases, with 14 bases between them. CDR3 nucleotide sequence: TGTGCCAGCAGCCAAGTGGTAGGGGCGGAAGGAAACACCATATATTTT. Translated: CASSQVVGAEGNTIYF.

The chain has TRBV6-4 and TRBJ2-6; tentative D call: TRBD2 (5 bases). The germline gives CDR1 MRHNA, CDR2 SNTAGT. V lost 0 bases and J 0 bases, leaving 12 bases between the germline ends. The CDR3 has 18 amino acids. The CDR3 loop is CASSDSPMRDSGANVLTF. In DNA form, the CDR3 reads TGTGCCAGCAGTGACTCGCCGATGAGGGACTCTGGGGCCAACGTCCTGACTTTC.

This chain connects TRBV5-1 to TRBJ1-1; D unclear. V lost 4 bases to trimming and J lost 1 base, with 11 bases between them. This CDR3 is built from 14 residues. Germline CDR1 reads SGHRS; CDR2 reads YFSETQ. The DNA of the CDR3 is TGCGCCAGCAGCCGAACCCCCCCGAACACTGAAGCTTTCTTT. Protein product: CASSRTPPNTEAFF.

The chain recombines TRBV7-8 with TRBJ1-4; maybe TRBD1 (5 bases). Germline V gene lookup returns CDR1 SGHVS and CDR2 FQNEAQ. CDR3 length equals 14 residues. V lost 4 bases, J lost 3 bases, and 9 bases lay in between. CDR3 bases: TGTGCCAGCAGCTATCAGGGAGCTAATGAAAAACTGTTTTTT. Its protein product is CASSYQGANEKLFF.

This chain connects TRBV7-3 to TRBJ2-2; 7 nucleotides line up with TRBD2. This CDR3 comprises 18 residues. Trimming cost V 3 bases and J 3 bases; bases outside gene matches: 13. The germline gives CDR1 SGHTA, CDR2 FQGTGA. CDR3 nucleotides: TGTGCCAGCAGCTTTCGGTCGCAGGGAGGGTCAGACACCGGGGAGCTGTTTTTT. It is translated as CASSFRSQGGSDTGELFF.

The V call is TRBV28, the J call TRBJ2-7, with 9 nucleotides matching TRBD1. The V segment lost 4 bases and the J segment 5 bases; nucleotides outside the gene matches: 6. The CDR3 is 14 residues long. CDR1 MDHEN and CDR2 SYDVKM come from the germline V gene. Here the CDR3 reads CASSSGQGPHEQYF. DNA of the CDR3: TGTGCCAGCAGTTCGGGACAGGGCCCCCACGAGCAGTACTTC.

This clone occurred once. J is TRBJ2-3 and V is TRBV19; 9 bases fit TRBD1. J was trimmed by 6 bases and V by 4 bases; bases with no gene match: 11. Germline loops: CDR1 LNHDA, CDR2 SQIVND (reference sequence). This CDR3 contains 16 residues. The CDR3 loop is CASSRDRAGLVDTQYF. In DNA, the CDR3 is TGTGCCAGTAGTAGGGACAGGGCCGGTTTGGTGGATACGCAGTATTTT.

V is TRBV25-1 and J is TRBJ2-3; TRBD2 might be the D (6 bases). V was shortened by 9 bases and J by 12 bases, with 16 bases between the two germline ends. This CDR3 spans 11 amino acids. Germline V gene lookup returns CDR1 MGHDK and CDR2 SYGVNS. In nucleotides, the CDR3 is TGTGCCAGTAATCAAGCGGGTCCCCAGTATTTT. The encoded protein is CASNQAGPQYF. The full variable domain, its missing parts supplied by reference TRBV25-1 and TRBJ2-3, is EADIYQTPRYLVIGTGKKITLECSQTMGHDKMYWYQQDPGMELHLIHYSYGVNSTEKGDLSSESTVSRIRTEHFPLTLESARPSHTSQYLCASNQAGPQYFGPGTRLTVL.

The chain links TRBV11-2 to TRBJ2-1, with TRBD2 matching 7 bases. The V and J ends lost 5 bases and 6 bases, in that order; junction bases with no gene match: 13. Germline CDR1 SGHAT, CDR2 FQNNGV. This CDR3 has 16 amino acids. For the CDR3, the DNA is TGTGCCAGCAGCCGCTTCGGCGGGACTATCAGCAATGAGCAGTTCTTC. Translation: CASSRFGGTISNEQFF.

This sequence joins TRBV5-4 and TRBJ1-5; D is uncertain. The CDR3 spans 15 residues. Germline CDR1 and CDR2: SGHNT and YYREEE (reference sequence). With 4 bases removed from V and 1 base from J, the gap between germline ends came to 12 bases. For the CDR3, the DNA is TGTGCCAGCAGCCCCCTCCCCGGGAGCAATCAGCCCCAGCATTTT. Translating it yields CASSPLPGSNQPQHF.

V is TRBV30 and J is TRBJ2-2, with a possible D match to TRBD2 (5 bases). The germline gives CDR1 GTSNPN, CDR2 SVGIG (reference sequence). V lost 5 bases to trimming and J lost 5 bases, with 18 bases between them. This CDR3 contains 15 residues. CDR3 coding DNA: TGTGCCTGGTCTCAACTAGGCCTACGGACCGGGGAGCTGTTTTTT. The encoded protein is CAWSQLGLRTGELFF.

This clone was observed once. V and J are TRBV4-1 and TRBJ2-3; D not certain. The CDR3 runs 14 residues. Germline V gene lookup returns CDR1 MGHRA and CDR2 YSYEKL. Trimming removed 3 bases at V and 4 bases at J, with 11 bases between. The CDR3 is CASSHLGQADTQYF. For the CDR3, the DNA is TGCGCCAGCAGCCACCTCGGTCAGGCAGATACGCAGTATTTT.

The gene calls are TRBV7-2 and TRBJ1-1; 10 bases map to TRBD1. The junction had 8 bases not matched to a gene; V was cut back by 5 bases and J by 5 bases. Germline V gives CDR1 SGHTA, CDR2 FQGNSA. The CDR3 loop spans 15 amino acids. The CDR3: CASSDTRQGATEAFF. The CDR3 DNA follows: TGTGCCAGCAGCGACACCCGACAGGGGGCGACTGAAGCTTTCTTT.

This clone was recorded only once. It may be a read error: a sequence one base away is much more abundant. The CDR3 reads CASSKLNQPQHF. The CDR3 DNA follows: TGTGCCAGCAGTAAATTGAATCAGCCCCAGCATTTT. The genes are TRBV5-8 and TRBJ1-5; D is undetermined. The CDR3 runs to 12 residues. Germline V CDR1 and CDR2: SGHTS, YDEGEE. Trimming stripped 5 bases from V and 4 bases from J, with 7 bases between.

The CDR3 bases are TGTGCCAGCAGTGAACCGGCTAGCGGGAGGTGGGAGCTGTTTTTT. This translates into CASSEPASGRWELFF. The rearrangement links TRBV6-1 to TRBJ2-2, with TRBD2 identical over 11 bases. The CDR3 spans 15 residues. Trimming cost V 2 bases and J 9 bases; bases outside gene matches: 5. In germline, CDR1 is MNHNS, CDR2 SASEGT.

The genes are TRBV7-9 and TRBJ1-4; a weak D match, TRBD1 (5 bases). This CDR3 region has 15 residues. Germline CDR1 and CDR2: SEHNR and FQNEAQ (reference sequence). Trimming pared 1 base from V and 2 bases from J, leaving 8 bases between. DNA of the CDR3: TGTGCCAGCAGCTTAGGGGGGGACACTAATGAAAAACTGTTTTTT. Amino acids: CASSLGGDTNEKLFF.

This chain uses TRBV18 with TRBJ1-3; D is possibly TRBD1 (5 bases). Germline CDR1 is KGHSH and CDR2 is LQKENI. Trimming shortened V by 5 bases and J by 0 bases, and 8 bases separated the two germline ends. The CDR3 has 14 amino acids. DNA of the CDR3: TGTGCCAGCTCAGGGGCCTACTCTGGAAACACCATATATTTT. Translation gives CASSGAYSGNTIYF.

The rearrangement links TRBV18 to TRBJ2-6; unclear D gene. This CDR3 is built from 17 residues. Deletions cut 3 bases from V and 2 bases from J, with 14 bases between. The germline V gene has CDR1 KGHSH and CDR2 LQKENI. The DNA of the CDR3 is TGTGCCAGCTCACCCCCCTTGTTGGCCCCTGGGGCCAACGTCCTGACTTTC. Its translation is CASSPPLLAPGANVLTF.